One sample yielded the 15 T cell receptor beta chains listed below, sequenced in a study of blood T cell repertoires in COVID-19. The repertoire was sequenced with immunoSEQ multiplex PCR; TCRdb's copy has only in-frame clones and lacks some. The table has 280,000 or so clones, about nine tenths seen once; the top ten hold less than 3.5%. The sequencing input was PBMCs or T cells enriched from blood (not recorded which). The receptors here all came from a woman aged 45-60 years who had been exposed to COVID-19.

CDR3 residues: CASSLAGGGPSAPLHF. Here the CDR3 DNA reads TGTGCCAGCAGCTTAGCCGGGGGGGGGCCGTCTGCACCCCTCCACTTT. V gene TRBV7-9 combines with J gene TRBJ1-6, with D possibly being TRBD1 (6 bases). The ends were cut back, 0 bases at V and 11 bases at J, with 17 bases in the middle. From germline, CDR1 is SEHNR and CDR2 FQNEAQ (reference sequence). The CDR3 spans 16 residues.

This chain uses TRBV27 with TRBJ1-5; 7 nucleotides match TRBD1. CDR1 is MNHEY, CDR2 SMNVEV, per germline (reference sequence). J lost 6 bases, V lost 0 bases, and 2 bases had no gene match. The CDR3 loop spans 14 amino acids. CDR3 bases: TGTGCCAGCAGTTTATCGACAGGGACTCAGCCCCAGCATTTT. Translated, it gives CASSLSTGTQPQHF.

This clone occurred a few times. The rearrangement links TRBV29-1 to TRBJ2-3; 9 bases fit TRBD1. V gave up 6 bases and J gave up 4 bases; unmatched junction bases: 11. This CDR3 contains 15 residues. CDR1 and CDR2 (germline): SQVTM, ANQGSEA. The CDR3 loop reads CSVRDRASLSDTQYF. DNA of the CDR3: TGCAGCGTCCGGGACAGGGCTAGTCTCTCAGATACGCAGTATTTT.

The chain uses TRBV11-2 and TRBJ2-7; 10 bases match TRBD2. Germline assignment: CDR1 SGHAT and CDR2 FQNNGV. This CDR3 has 17 residues. Trimming took 4 bases from V and 1 from J; bases not matched to a gene: 10. The DNA for the CDR3 is TGTGCCAGCAGCTCCTCTCCCCTAGCGGGGGCATCCTACGAGCAGTACTTC. This codes for CASSSSPLAGASYEQYF.

This clone was seen a single time. V usage is TRBV6-5 and J usage is TRBJ2-1; 9 nucleotides line up with TRBD2. The CDR3 runs to 15 residues. With V trimmed by 6 bases and J by 0 bases, 3 bases remained unmatched. Germline CDR1 MNHEY, CDR2 SVGAGI. The CDR3 sequence is CASRAGGSSYNEQFF. The CDR3 DNA is TGTGCCAGCAGGGCGGGGGGGAGCTCCTACAATGAGCAGTTCTTC.

J is TRBJ2-1 and V is TRBV18; TRBD2 matches 9 bases. The CDR3 is 14 amino acids. V lost 6 bases, J lost 4 bases, and 4 bases stayed unmatched. CDR1 is KGHSH, CDR2 LQKENI, per germline. CDR3 region: CASSGLAGYNEQFF. CDR3 nucleotide sequence: TGTGCCAGCTCGGGGCTAGCGGGGTACAATGAGCAGTTCTTC.

This chain links TRBV5-8 with TRBJ1-6, with D possibly being TRBD1 (6 bases). Germline CDR1 and CDR2: SGHTS and YDEGEE. V lost 0 bases and J 0 bases, leaving 13 bases between the germline ends. The CDR3 is made up of 18 amino acids. In nucleotides, the CDR3 is TGTGCCAGCAGCTTGGTACAGGGCCGGGGCTCCTATAATTCACCCCTCCACTTT. Translating it yields CASSLVQGRGSYNSPLHF.

The chain has TRBV5-4 and TRBJ1-2, with TRBD1 as a possible D gene (5 bases). V was pared by 3 bases and J by 4 bases, with 16 bases between. The CDR3 runs to 15 residues. Per germline, CDR1 SGHNT and CDR2 YYREEE (reference sequence). CDR3 nucleotide sequence: TGTGCCAGCAGCTCGATGACAGAGGTGGGCTATGGCTACACCTTC. Translated: CASSSMTEVGYGYTF.

The V call is TRBV2, the J call TRBJ1-2; 7 nucleotides match TRBD1. The CDR3 contains 15 residues. Germline assignment: CDR1 SNHLY and CDR2 FYNNEI. Trimming took 6 bases from V and 1 from J; bases not matched to a gene: 8. The CDR3 loop reads CASSLRGQVNYGYTF. DNA of the CDR3: TGTGCCAGCAGCCTCCGCGGACAGGTTAACTATGGCTACACCTTC.

The V gene is TRBV7-9, the J gene TRBJ2-2, with unresolved D. The V gene lost 5 bases and the J gene lost 1 base, with 8 bases spanning the gap. Germline lookup yields CDR1 SEHNR and CDR2 FQNEAQ (reference sequence). CDR3 length: 14 residues. The DNA for the CDR3 is TGTGCCAGCAGCAGATCCAGGAACACCGGGGAGCTGTTTTTT. This gives the protein CASSRSRNTGELFF.

The chain has TRBV5-6 and TRBJ1-2; a possible D gene is TRBD1 (5 bases). V was trimmed by 4 bases and J by 7 bases, leaving 14 bases between them. CDR1 and CDR2 (germline): SGHDT, YYEEEE. This CDR3 spans 13 amino acids. The CDR3 protein is CASSPGHGAGYTF. Here the CDR3 DNA reads TGTGCCAGCAGCCCCGGACATGGGGCTGGCTACACCTTC.

V gene TRBV28 combines with J gene TRBJ1-2, with a tentative D call TRBD1 (6 bases). V was pared by 8 bases and J by 4 bases, with 11 bases between. There are 12 residues in the CDR3. Per germline, CDR1 MDHEN and CDR2 SYDVKM. In nucleotides, the CDR3 is TGTGCCAGCCATCGGGGGGCCTATGGCTACACCTTC. It translates to CASHRGAYGYTF.

In this sample, this clone turned up a few times. The rearrangement joins TRBV7-2 to TRBJ1-1; possibly TRBD1 for D (6 bases). CDR3 length: 15 residues. The germline V gene has CDR1 SGHTA and CDR2 FQGNSA. Trimming stripped 6 bases from V and 5 bases from J, with 19 bases between. CDR3 amino acids: CASSLRDTLITEAFF. As DNA, the CDR3 is TGTGCCAGCAGTCTCCGGGACACCCTGATAACTGAAGCTTTCTTT. Drawing the rest from reference TRBV7-2 and TRBJ1-1, the complete variable domain is GAGVSQSPSNKVTEKGKDVELRCDPISGHTALYWYRQSLGQGLEFLIYFQGNSAPDKSGLPSDRFSAERTGGSVSTLTIQRTQQEDSAVYLCASSLRDTLITEAFFGQGTRLTVV.

The gene calls are TRBV19 and TRBJ2-1, with 10 bases identical to TRBD1. Germline V gene data show CDR1 as LNHDA and CDR2 as SQIVND (reference sequence). This CDR3 spans 16 amino acids. Trimming cost V 3 bases and J 5 bases; bases outside gene matches: 7. Here the CDR3 DNA reads TGTGCCAGTAGTATGATAGGGACAGGGGTTCACAATGAGCAGTTCTTC. Its translation is CASSMIGTGVHNEQFF.

The CDR3 coding sequence is TGTGCCTGGATGGGCAGGGGGTACAATCAGCCCCAGCATTTT. It codes for CAWMGRGYNQPQHF. The V and J genes are TRBV30 and TRBJ1-5, with 7 nucleotides matching TRBD1. This CDR3 comprises 14 residues. Losses at the gene ends were 4 bases for V and 3 bases for J; bases not matched to a gene: 6. Germline CDR1 is GTSNPN and CDR2 is SVGIG (reference sequence).